This TCR beta chain emerged from a study of T cells in localized non-small cell lung cancer (dated by TCRdb to the early 2020s). At the level of the whole study: T cell repertoires of 236 early-stage NSCLC patients were analyzed, with tumors being compared against uninvolved tumor-adjacent lungs. The cohort was made up of a few hundred treatment-naive NSCLC patients whose localized lung tumors had been resected. The mean age of the NSCLC patients was about 64 years, with about 120 men and approximately 100 women. The research as a whole found: Of the top 100 tumor clones, a median of around 57 were detected in paired uninvolved adjacent lung; 28 were also among that lung's top 100. Because the study design was exploratory, TCR variables were selected using unadjusted p-values without false-discovery rate correction. Multi-region tumor sequencing was not performed, so intratumor heterogeneity could not be excluded. Longer overall survival was associated with higher T cell density in blood, whereas shorter survival was associated with higher clonality in adjacent lung. Uninvolved tumor-adjacent lung showed the highest T cell clonality, higher than tumor, which suggests more focused antigenic responses in the uninvolved tumor-adjacent lung.

At diagnosis, tumor, uninvolved tumor-adjacent lung and peripheral blood were collected and then preserved as a mix of FFPE and fresh-frozen material. Blood samples were analyzed as peripheral blood mononuclear cells for TCR repertoire profiling. Measured from the cysteine to the phenylalanine, the CDR3 is 12 residues long. The kept DNA is CDR3 alone, 36 bases in frame from the first base. The germline V gene (reference sequence) gives CDR1 as SEHNR and CDR2 as FQNEAQ. The V end loses 4 bases and the J end loses 7 bases, and a stretch of 10 bases separates them. The immunoSEQ Assay was used to sequence TCR beta CDR3 regions from DNA. The authors processed their data as follows. T cell density was computed as TCR beta template counts normalized to usable DNA estimated by amplifying housekeeping genes. The preseqR package was used to estimate richness by extrapolating to 400,000 templates for PBMC samples and to 120,000 templates for tissue samples. Clonality was defined by subtracting Pielou's evenness from one. To identify tissue-enriched TCRs, differential abundance testing was run on productive amino-acid clonotypes with a minimum total count of 5 and an alpha of 0.1. The Jaccard Index and the Morisita Overlap Index were used to quantify repertoire overlap between compartments. GLIPH clustered TCR beta CDR3s with public tetramer-defined viral CDR3s; viral motifs required at least three viral sequences plus V-gene enrichment. Imported from immuneACCESS, the table was reduced by TCRdb to in-frame sequences with V and J called. These copies leave out some clones; in studies compared against another copy, an unresolved V gene accounts for under half, and the cause of the remainder is not known. V, J and clone size are those of that table, while D and trimming were read from the DNA. Here the sample has 20,000 to 25,000 clones; around 88% occur a single time. Clones ranked in the top ten supply roughly 14% of the sample.

With respect to this clone: Its binding antigen is unknown. Per-base qualities were not stored, and no clone one base away is much larger.

Sequenced here: peripheral blood, sampled before any cancer treatment. In this chain, TRBV7-9 is recombined with TRBJ1-2; TRBD1 is a possible D gene, resting on 5 matching bases. The TCR comes from a female donor older than 55 with stage I lung adenocarcinoma. The nucleotide sequence reads TGTGCCAGCAGCTCCTTCGGGGGTGGCTACACCTTC. Translated, this is CASSSFGGGYTF.